The next 15 T cell receptor beta chains were all read from a single sample in a study of shared clonotypes between healthy human individuals. Terminally differentiated effector memory CD45RA+ cells were left out of the naive CD8 fraction, which was CD45RO-negative and positively selected for CCR7. The table came from immunoSEQ multiplex PCR; TCRdb's copy has only in-frame clones and leaves some out. The repertoire holds nearly 2 million clones, about 94% seen once, with roughly 1.2% in the top ten. The source material was naive CD8+ T cells sorted from blood. The receptor source for this set is a young man in good health.

On this clone itself: Other DNA sequences from this sample encode an identical CDR3 as well. The rearrangement joins TRBV4-3 to TRBJ2-2; tentative D call: TRBD2 (6 bases). This CDR3 has 14 residues. V lost 0 bases, J lost 5 bases, and 7 bases lay in between. The germline gives CDR1 LGHNA, CDR2 YSLEER. CDR3 residues: CASSQDGGTGELFF. The CDR3 DNA reads TGCGCCAGCAGCCAAGATGGAGGGACCGGGGAGCTGTTTTTT.

With regard to this clone: One end of the junction is discordant with germline, which a read error may explain. The chain combines TRBV7-2 with TRBJ2-3; the match to TRBD2 covers 10 bases. The length of the CDR3 is 18 residues. CDR1 and CDR2 from the germline V gene are SGHTA and FQGNSA. CDR3 loop: CASSLGLAGAFSTDTQYF. As DNA, the CDR3 is TGTGCCAGCAGTTTAGGGCTAGCGGGGGCGTTTAGCACAGATACGCAGTATTTT. The variable domain in full, completed from reference TRBV7-2 and TRBJ2-3, reads GAGVSQSPSNKVTEKGKDVELRCDPISGHTALYWYRQSLGQGLEFLIYFQGNSAPDKSGLPSDRFSAERTGGSVSTLTIQRTQQEDSAVYLCASSLGLAGAFSTDTQYFGPGTRLTVL.

V is TRBV2 and J is TRBJ1-1, with 8 bases aligning to TRBD1. Germline assignment: CDR1 SNHLY and CDR2 FYNNEI. The V segment lost 6 bases and the J segment 3 bases; nucleotides outside the gene matches: 9. The CDR3 extends over 15 amino acids. The CDR3 spells CASRNDRGGDTEAFF. As DNA, the CDR3 is TGTGCCAGCAGGAATGACAGGGGTGGGGACACTGAAGCTTTCTTT.

This rearrangement joins TRBV4-2 to TRBJ2-5; a possible D gene is TRBD2 (6 bases). This CDR3 region has 14 residues. Trimming cost V 3 bases and J 5 bases, with 13 bases left between them. Germline values: CDR1 LGHNA, CDR2 YNFKEQ. CDR3 sequence reads: CASSQGGEAETQYF. Here the CDR3 DNA reads TGTGCCAGCAGCCAGGGGGGAGAGGCTGAGACCCAGTACTTC.

The J gene is TRBJ2-7, the V gene TRBV28; TRBD2 agrees at 7 bases. J lost 4 bases, V lost 6 bases, and 6 bases had no gene match. CDR1 MDHEN and CDR2 SYDVKM come from the germline V gene. This CDR3 region has 13 residues. The CDR3 is CASSEAGSYEQYF. CDR3 nucleotides: TGTGCCAGCAGCGAAGCGGGGAGTTACGAGCAGTACTTC.

CDR3 sequence (DNA): TGCGCCAGCAGTGAGTACGGACTAGCGGGGGAGCTGTTTTTT. It codes for CASSEYGLAGELFF. This chain links TRBV10-2 with TRBJ2-2, with 9 bases lining up with TRBD2. This CDR3 comprises 14 residues. The germline gives CDR1 WSHSY, CDR2 SAAADI. The J segment lost 8 bases and the V segment lost 1 base, leaving 2 bases of the junction unmatched.

The V gene is TRBV29-1, the J gene TRBJ1-1; no clear D gene. The V end was cut by 7 bases, the J end by 1 base, with 10 bases between. The germline V gene has CDR1 SQVTM and CDR2 ANQGSEA. The CDR3 is 12 amino acids. The CDR3 nucleotides read TGCAGCGCTTTGACGGGGAACACTGAAGCTTTCTTT. The encoded protein is CSALTGNTEAFF.

As for this clone: The same CDR3 also results from other DNA sequences found in this sample. The rearrangement uses TRBV7-9 and TRBJ1-1; D perhaps matches TRBD1 (6 bases). With 3 bases removed from V and 2 bases from J, the gap between germline ends came to 7 bases. From germline, CDR1 is SEHNR and CDR2 FQNEAQ (reference sequence). The CDR3 has 13 residues. The CDR3 here is CASSLGANTEAFF. The CDR3 DNA reads TGTGCCAGCAGCTTGGGGGCAAACACTGAAGCTTTCTTT.

The rearrangement joins TRBV13 to TRBJ2-3, with 7 bases aligning to TRBD2. The V gene end was trimmed by 4 bases and the J gene end by 2 bases; junction bases not matched to a gene: 6. The CDR3 has 15 amino acids. The germline gives CDR1 PRHDT, CDR2 FYEKMQ (reference sequence). The CDR3 loop is CASSSESGTTDTQYF. DNA of the CDR3: TGTGCCAGCAGCTCCGAAAGCGGGACCACAGATACGCAGTATTTT.

The V and J genes are TRBV13 and TRBJ2-7; TRBD2 might be the D (6 bases). The CDR3 is 15 amino acids. Germline values: CDR1 PRHDT, CDR2 FYEKMQ (reference sequence). The ends were cut back, 5 bases at V and 2 bases at J, with 16 bases in the middle. The CDR3 DNA sequence: TGTGCCAGCAGCGGGGGGTCCAGGGCTCCCTACGAGCAGTACTTC. Translating gives CASSGGSRAPYEQYF.

The chain recombines TRBV5-6 with TRBJ2-7; 8 bases match TRBD1. The CDR3 contains 12 residues. Germline CDR1 SGHDT, CDR2 YYEEEE. V lost 5 bases to trimming and J lost 7 bases; unmatched junction nucleotides: 5. In nucleotides, the CDR3 is TGTGCCAGCAGGATGACAGGGGTTGAGCAGTACTTC. Its protein product is CASRMTGVEQYF.

V usage is TRBV28 and J usage is TRBJ2-7; D remains ambiguous. The V gene lost 7 bases and the J gene lost 0 bases, with 16 bases spanning the gap. The germline V gene encodes CDR1 MDHEN and CDR2 SYDVKM. The CDR3 runs to 15 residues. DNA of the CDR3: TGTGCCAGCACCCAAACGGGTCCCAGCTCCTACGAGCAGTACTTC. It is translated as CASTQTGPSSYEQYF.

The chain combines TRBV7-6 with TRBJ1-1; 8 bases line up with TRBD1. This CDR3 spans 12 amino acids. The germline gives CDR1 SGHVS, CDR2 FNYEAQ. Germline trimming cut 6 bases from V and 7 bases from J; bases unmatched to any gene: 4. CDR3: CASSLTGVEAFF. The CDR3 nucleotides are TGTGCCAGCAGTTTGACAGGGGTTGAAGCTTTCTTT.

The chain couples TRBV5-1 to TRBJ2-3, with TRBD2 matching over 9 bases. The CDR3 has 17 residues. The germline V gene has CDR1 SGHRS and CDR2 YFSETQ. The V segment lost 2 bases and the J segment 4 bases; nucleotides outside the gene matches: 11. CDR3 DNA: TGCGCCAGCAGCTTCGGGATAGCGGGAGAATGGGCAGATACGCAGTATTTT. It is translated as CASSFGIAGEWADTQYF.

Here the CDR3 reads CASSSFFNEQFF. CDR3 bases: TGTGCCAGCAGCTCTTTTTTCAATGAGCAGTTCTTC. The V call is TRBV5-6, the J call TRBJ2-1; D unresolved. This CDR3 has 12 amino acids. In germline, CDR1 is SGHDT, CDR2 YYEEEE. With 3 bases removed from V and 6 bases from J, the gap between germline ends came to 7 bases.